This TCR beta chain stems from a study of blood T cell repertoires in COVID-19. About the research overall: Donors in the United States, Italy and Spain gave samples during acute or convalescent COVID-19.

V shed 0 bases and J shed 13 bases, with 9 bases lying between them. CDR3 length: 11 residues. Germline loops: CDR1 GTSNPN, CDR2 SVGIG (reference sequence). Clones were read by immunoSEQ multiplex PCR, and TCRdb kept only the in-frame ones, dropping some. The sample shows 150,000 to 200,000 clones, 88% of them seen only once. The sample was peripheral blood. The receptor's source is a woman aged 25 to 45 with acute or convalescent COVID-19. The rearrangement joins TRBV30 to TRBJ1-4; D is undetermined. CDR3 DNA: TGTGCCTGGAGTGTAGCGGGAGGACTGTTTTTT. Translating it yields CAWSVAGGLFF. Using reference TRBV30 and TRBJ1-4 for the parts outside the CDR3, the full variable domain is SQTIHQWPATLVQPVGSPLSLECTVEGTSNPNLYWYRQAAGRGLQLLFYSVGIGQISSEVPQNLSASRPQDRQFILSSKKLLLSDSGFYLCAWSVAGGLFFGSGTQLSVL.